A selection of T cell receptor beta chains follows, all from one sample in a study of T cell responses to AZD1222 COVID-19 vaccine. TCRdb keeps only in-frame clones here, not all; method: immunoSEQ multiplex PCR. In the table there are under 150,000 clones, around 88% of which are singletons. The material was peripheral blood, obtained on day 0 of AZD1222 vaccination. Source of these receptors: an adult in good health. Both conserved end residues are part of each CDR3. A D gene is named only where the DNA matches it firmly. Not every row has a clone size; where given, it reads once, few, many or a size class.

J gene: TRBJ1-1; V gene: TRBV28; clone size: .; D gene: .; CDR3 protein: CASHSLGGTNTEAFF; CDR3 DNA: TGTGCCAGCCATTCACTCGGGGGGACAAACACTGAAGCTTTCTTT
J gene: TRBJ2-7; V gene: TRBV5-5; clone size: .; D gene: .; CDR3 protein: CASSLLGGSYEQYF; CDR3 DNA: TGTGCCAGCAGCTTGTTAGGTGGATCCTACGAGCAGTACTTC
J gene: TRBJ2-2; V gene: TRBV9; clone size: .; D gene: TRBD1; CDR3 protein: CASSGGTGVSRWGTGELFF; CDR3 DNA: TGTGCCAGCAGCGGTGGGACAGGGGTTTCTCGGTGGGGCACCGGGGAGCTGTTTTTT
J gene: TRBJ2-5; V gene: TRBV5-4; clone size: .; D gene: .; CDR3 protein: CASSRGKTQYF; CDR3 DNA: TGTGCCAGCTCCCGCGGGAAGACCCAGTACTTC
J gene: TRBJ1-3; V gene: TRBV12-3/TRBV12-4; clone size: once; D gene: .; CDR3 protein: CASSFSGNTIYF; CDR3 DNA: TGTGCCAGCAGTTTTTCCGGAAACACCATATATTTT
J gene: TRBJ2-1; V gene: TRBV28; clone size: .; D gene: TRBD1; CDR3 protein: CASSRFPGQGANEQFF; CDR3 DNA: TGTGCCAGCAGTCGCTTCCCGGGACAGGGGGCGAATGAGCAGTTCTTC
J gene: TRBJ1-1; V gene: TRBV18; clone size: .; D gene: .; CDR3 protein: CASSPNTGYTEAFF; CDR3 DNA: TGTGCCAGCTCACCCAACACCGGCTACACTGAAGCTTTCTTT
J gene: TRBJ1-6; V gene: TRBV5-4; clone size: .; D gene: .; CDR3 protein: CASSLGQQFNSPLHF; CDR3 DNA: TGTGCCAGCAGCTTGGGGCAGCAGTTTAATTCACCCCTCCACTTT
J gene: TRBJ1-3; V gene: TRBV5-1; clone size: .; D gene: .; CDR3 protein: CASSPRGQVSGNTIYF; CDR3 DNA: TGCGCCAGCAGCCCGCGAGGGCAGGTCTCTGGAAACACCATATATTTT
J gene: TRBJ2-5; V gene: TRBV18; clone size: .; D gene: .; CDR3 protein: CASSPIEGPQTQYF; CDR3 DNA: TGTGCCAGCTCACCGATCGAGGGTCCCCAGACCCAGTACTTC
J gene: TRBJ1-2; V gene: TRBV6-5; clone size: .; D gene: TRBD1; CDR3 protein: CASRRDSVNYGYTF; CDR3 DNA: TGTGCCAGCAGACGGGACAGCGTCAACTATGGCTACACCTTC
J gene: TRBJ1-2; V gene: TRBV5-4; clone size: .; D gene: .; CDR3 protein: CASSWGGRARMRPNYGYTF; CDR3 DNA: TGTGCCAGCAGCTGGGGGGGACGTGCCCGGATGCGGCCAAACTATGGCTACACCTTC
J gene: TRBJ1-5; V gene: TRBV10-2; clone size: .; D gene: TRBD1; CDR3 protein: CASHGQGPNQPQHF; CDR3 DNA: TGCGCCAGCCACGGACAGGGCCCCAACCAGCCCCAGCATTTT
J gene: TRBJ1-5; V gene: TRBV19; clone size: .; D gene: TRBD1; CDR3 protein: CASSIWRQGGMRNQPQHF; CDR3 DNA: TGTGCCAGTAGTATATGGCGGCAGGGGGGAATGCGCAATCAGCCCCAGCATTTT
J gene: TRBJ2-3; V gene: TRBV24-1; clone size: .; D gene: TRBD2; CDR3 protein: CATSVGGGGADTQYF; CDR3 DNA: TGTGCCACCAGCGTCGGCGGGGGGGGCGCAGATACGCAGTATTTT
J gene: TRBJ2-7; V gene: TRBV6-2/TRBV6-3; clone size: .; D gene: TRBD1; CDR3 protein: CASSYPGTGNYEQYF; CDR3 DNA: TGTGCCAGCAGTTACCCCGGGACAGGAAACTACGAGCAGTACTTC
J gene: TRBJ1-1; V gene: TRBV7-9; clone size: .; D gene: .; CDR3 protein: CASSWNTENTEAFF; CDR3 DNA: TGTGCCAGCAGCTGGAATACAGAGAACACTGAAGCTTTCTTT
J gene: TRBJ1-2; V gene: TRBV30; clone size: once; D gene: .; CDR3 protein: CAWSKQGSQGYTF; CDR3 DNA: TGTGCCTGGAGTAAACAGGGAAGTCAAGGCTACACCTTC
J gene: TRBJ2-2; V gene: TRBV6-2/TRBV6-3; clone size: .; D gene: TRBD1; CDR3 protein: CASSYSKTGPGELFF; CDR3 DNA: TGTGCCAGCAGTTACTCGAAGACAGGGCCCGGGGAGCTGTTTTTT
J gene: TRBJ2-5; V gene: TRBV9; clone size: .; D gene: .; CDR3 protein: CASSVASRAETQYF; CDR3 DNA: TGTGCCAGCAGCGTAGCTAGCCGGGCGGAGACCCAGTACTTC
J gene: TRBJ2-7; V gene: TRBV11-2; clone size: .; D gene: .; CDR3 protein: CASSPPGQSYEQYF; CDR3 DNA: TGTGCCAGCTCCCCCCCGGGACAATCCTACGAGCAGTACTTC
J gene: TRBJ2-3; V gene: TRBV4-3; clone size: .; D gene: TRBD1; CDR3 protein: CASSSWVGDRISTDTQYF; CDR3 DNA: TGCGCCAGCAGCAGTTGGGTGGGGGACAGAATCAGCACAGATACGCAGTATTTT
J gene: TRBJ1-1; V gene: TRBV6-5; clone size: .; D gene: TRBD1; CDR3 protein: CASSYATGAYTEAFF; CDR3 DNA: TGTGCCAGCAGTTACGCCACAGGGGCCTACACTGAAGCTTTCTTT
J gene: TRBJ1-1; V gene: TRBV27; clone size: .; D gene: TRBD1; CDR3 protein: CASSFLWTGMNTEAFF; CDR3 DNA: TGTGCCAGCAGTTTCCTTTGGACAGGGATGAACACTGAAGCTTTCTTT
J gene: TRBJ2-5; V gene: TRBV6-1; clone size: .; D gene: TRBD1; CDR3 protein: CASSEALGQGTETQYF; CDR3 DNA: TGTGCCAGCAGTGAAGCCTTGGGACAGGGGACAGAGACCCAGTACTTC
J gene: TRBJ1-1; V gene: TRBV5-4; clone size: .; D gene: .; CDR3 protein: CASSFSGVINTEAFF; CDR3 DNA: TGTGCCAGCAGCTTTTCAGGGGTAATAAACACTGAAGCTTTCTTT
J gene: TRBJ1-2; V gene: TRBV7-8; clone size: .; D gene: .; CDR3 protein: CASSYPEEGDNYGYTF; CDR3 DNA: TGTGCCAGCAGTTACCCCGAGGAGGGCGATAACTATGGCTACACCTTC
J gene: TRBJ1-6; V gene: TRBV3-1/TRBV3-2; clone size: .; D gene: .; CDR3 protein: CASSQGMDLNSPLHF; CDR3 DNA: TGTGCCAGCAGCCAAGGGATGGATCTCAATTCACCCCTCCACTTT
J gene: TRBJ1-2; V gene: TRBV7-9; clone size: few; D gene: .; CDR3 protein: CASSLYGVRDGYTF; CDR3 DNA: TGTGCCAGCAGCTTATATGGGGTTCGGGACGGCTACACCTTC
J gene: TRBJ1-1; V gene: TRBV28; clone size: .; D gene: .; CDR3 protein: CASSPPGPRGTEAFF; CDR3 DNA: TGTGCCAGCAGTCCTCCCGGACCCCGTGGAACTGAAGCTTTCTTT
J gene: TRBJ2-7; V gene: TRBV7-2; clone size: .; D gene: TRBD2; CDR3 protein: CASSLMPVLSAGGKYEQYF; CDR3 DNA: TGTGCCAGCAGCTTAATGCCGGTCCTTTCAGCGGGAGGAAAGTACGAGCAGTACTTC
J gene: TRBJ2-5; V gene: TRBV5-1; clone size: .; D gene: .; CDR3 protein: CASASAGWETQYF; CDR3 DNA: TGCGCCAGCGCAAGCGCGGGGTGGGAGACCCAGTACTTC
J gene: TRBJ1-1; V gene: TRBV6-5; clone size: .; D gene: .; CDR3 protein: CASRQLGGEAFF; CDR3 DNA: TGTGCCAGCAGGCAATTGGGGGGTGAAGCTTTCTTT
J gene: TRBJ2-3; V gene: TRBV19; clone size: .; D gene: TRBD2; CDR3 protein: CASSDDSGPFGDTQYF; CDR3 DNA: TGTGCCAGTAGCGACGATAGCGGGCCATTTGGAGATACGCAGTATTTT
J gene: TRBJ2-6; V gene: TRBV5-6; clone size: .; D gene: TRBD1; CDR3 protein: CASRRDRLSGANVLTF; CDR3 DNA: TGTGCCAGCAGACGGGACAGGCTATCTGGGGCCAACGTCCTGACTTTC
J gene: TRBJ1-2; V gene: TRBV7-2; clone size: .; D gene: TRBD1; CDR3 protein: CASSLASWSGGNGYTF; CDR3 DNA: TGTGCCAGCAGCTTAGCGTCTTGGTCAGGGGGCAATGGCTACACCTTC
J gene: TRBJ2-7; V gene: TRBV15; clone size: .; D gene: .; CDR3 protein: CATSRGQGSYEQYF; CDR3 DNA: TGTGCCACCAGCAGAGGCCAGGGTTCCTACGAGCAGTACTTC